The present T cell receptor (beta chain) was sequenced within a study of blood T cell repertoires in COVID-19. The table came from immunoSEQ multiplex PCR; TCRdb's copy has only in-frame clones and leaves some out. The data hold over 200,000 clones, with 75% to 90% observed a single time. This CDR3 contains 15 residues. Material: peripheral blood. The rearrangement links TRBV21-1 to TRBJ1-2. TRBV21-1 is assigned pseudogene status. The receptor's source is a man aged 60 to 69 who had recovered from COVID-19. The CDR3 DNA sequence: TGTGCCAGCAGCAAACCCGACGGAGATAACTATGGCTACACCTTC. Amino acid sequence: CASSKPDGDNYGYTF.